The present T cell receptor beta chain was sequenced within a study of CD8+ T cells in alopecia areata. Specified treatment: oral pan-JAK inhibitor, 5-10 mg twice daily. Extracted RNA was reverse transcribed, and the resulting cDNA served as sequencing template. Here immunoSEQ multiplex PCR was the method, and the copy in TCRdb shows in-frame clones only, minus some. This sample carries some 180,000 clones, approximately 53% of them seen once, and the ten largest clones take approximately 10%. To note about this clone: The sample contains more than one DNA sequence encoding this CDR3.

The receptor's source is a human donor with alopecia areata. Sequences were derived from CD8+ T cells sorted from blood, sampled at week 24, from a patient treated with tofacitinib.

CDR3 sequence reads: CASSVGTEAFF. DNA of the CDR3: TGTGCCAGCAGTGTAGGGACTGAAGCTTTCTTT. The rearrangement uses TRBV25-1 and TRBJ1-1; D unclear. The germline V gene encodes CDR1 MGHDK and CDR2 SYGVNS. This CDR3 has 11 residues. Trimming shortened V by 4 bases and J by 5 bases, and 5 bases separated the two germline ends. The full variable domain, rest sourced from reference TRBV25-1 and TRBJ1-1, is EADIYQTPRYLVIGTGKKITLECSQTMGHDKMYWYQQDPGMELHLIHYSYGVNSTEKGDLSSESTVSRIRTEHFPLTLESARPSHTSQYLCASSVGTEAFFGQGTRLTVV.